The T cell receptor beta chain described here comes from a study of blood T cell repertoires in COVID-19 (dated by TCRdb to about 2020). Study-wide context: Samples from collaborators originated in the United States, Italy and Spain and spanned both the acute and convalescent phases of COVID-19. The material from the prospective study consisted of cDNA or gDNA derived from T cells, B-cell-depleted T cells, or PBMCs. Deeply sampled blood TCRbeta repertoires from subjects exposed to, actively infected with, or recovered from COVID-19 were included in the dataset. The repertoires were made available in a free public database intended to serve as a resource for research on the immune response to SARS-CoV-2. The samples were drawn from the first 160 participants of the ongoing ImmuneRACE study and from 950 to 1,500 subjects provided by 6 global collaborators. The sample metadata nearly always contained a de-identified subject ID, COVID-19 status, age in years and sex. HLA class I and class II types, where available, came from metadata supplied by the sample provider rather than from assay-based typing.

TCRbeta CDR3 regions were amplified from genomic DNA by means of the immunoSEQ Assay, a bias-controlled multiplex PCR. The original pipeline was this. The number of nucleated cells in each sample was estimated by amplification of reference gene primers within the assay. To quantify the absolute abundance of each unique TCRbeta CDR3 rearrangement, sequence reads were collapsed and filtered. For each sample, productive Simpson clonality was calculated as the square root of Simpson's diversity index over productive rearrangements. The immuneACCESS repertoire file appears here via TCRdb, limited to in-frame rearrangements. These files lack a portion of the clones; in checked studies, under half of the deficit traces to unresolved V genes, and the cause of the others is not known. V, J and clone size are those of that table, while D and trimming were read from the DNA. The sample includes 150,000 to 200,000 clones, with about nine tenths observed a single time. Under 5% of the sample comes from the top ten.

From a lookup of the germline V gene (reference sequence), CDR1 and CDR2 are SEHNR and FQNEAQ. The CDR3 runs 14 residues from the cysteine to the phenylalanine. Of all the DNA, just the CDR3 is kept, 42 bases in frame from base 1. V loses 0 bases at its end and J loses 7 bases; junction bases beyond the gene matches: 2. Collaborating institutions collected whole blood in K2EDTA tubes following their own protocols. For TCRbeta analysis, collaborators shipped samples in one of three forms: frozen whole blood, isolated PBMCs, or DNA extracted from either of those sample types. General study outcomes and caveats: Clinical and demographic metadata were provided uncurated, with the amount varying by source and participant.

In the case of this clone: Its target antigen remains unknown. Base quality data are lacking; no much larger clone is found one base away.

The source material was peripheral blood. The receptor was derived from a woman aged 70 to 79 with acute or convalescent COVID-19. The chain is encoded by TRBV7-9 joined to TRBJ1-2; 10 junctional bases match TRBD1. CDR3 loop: CASSLAGQGPGYTF. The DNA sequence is TGTGCCAGCAGCTTAGCGGGACAGGGGCCTGGCTACACCTTC.